The present T cell receptor (beta chain) was sequenced within a study of blood T cells in healthy people across ages. Trimming took off 8 bases at V and 3 bases at J, with 17 bases between the two ends. Germline V lookup: CDR1 MNHEY, CDR2 SVGAGI. CDR3 length equals 14 residues. With a J-beta primer mix and a sample-barcoded 5' primer, a second PCR ran roughly 6 to 11 cycles. Each of the samples gave a minimum of 3 million paired-end reads that contained CDR3. TCRdb reprocessed the 5' RACE reads via MiXCR and lists one record per CDR3 protein. Of about 1,000,000 distinct CDR3 sequences listed, 45% are singletons.

The rearrangement uses TRBV6-5 and TRBJ2-7; D is uncertain. The specimen sequenced was blood. The source of this sequence is a woman aged 55-69 years in good health. The CDR3 region is CASSGSLGFYEQYF. The DNA for the CDR3 is TGTGCCAGCTCTGGTAGCCTGGGATTCTACGAGCAGTACTTC.